This T cell receptor (beta chain) came from a study of blood T cell repertoires in COVID-19 (dated by TCRdb to about 2020). Some background on the complete study: Samples covering the acute and convalescent phases of COVID-19 were provided by collaborators in the United States, Italy and Spain. The prospective study material was composed of cDNA or gDNA derived from T cells, B-cell-depleted T cells, or PBMCs. The dataset comprised deeply sampled blood TCRbeta repertoires from subjects exposed to, actively infected with, or recovered from COVID-19. The repertoires were released in a freely available public database intended as a resource for research on the immune response to SARS-CoV-2. A de-identified subject ID, COVID-19 status, age in years and sex were almost always included in the sample metadata. Samples came from the ongoing ImmuneRACE study (first 160 participants) plus 1,254 subjects from 6 global collaborators. HLA class I and class II types, where available, came from metadata supplied by the sample provider rather than from assay-based typing. Paper-wide results and their limitations: The amount of clinical and demographic metadata varied by source and participant and was provided uncurated.

A note on this clone: There is no known antigen for this receptor. One base away there is no much larger clone; base qualities are not given.

TCRbeta CDR3 regions were amplified from genomic DNA using the immunoSEQ Assay, a bias-controlled multiplex PCR. Turning to the authors' computational methods: Nucleated cell counts per sample were estimated from amplification of reference gene primers within the assay. Sequence reads were collapsed and filtered to measure the absolute abundance of every unique TCRbeta CDR3 rearrangement. Productive Simpson clonality was computed per sample as the square root of Simpson's diversity index over productive rearrangements. The immuneACCESS repertoire file appears here via TCRdb, limited to in-frame rearrangements. These files lack a portion of the clones; in checked studies, under half of the deficit traces to unresolved V genes, and the cause of the others is not known. Clonal size and the V and J genes are those of that table, whereas D and trimming came from the DNA. The sample includes 55,000 to 80,000 clones, with roughly 93% observed a single time. 1.6% of the sample is taken by the ten largest.

Each collaborating institution followed its own protocols to collect whole blood in K2EDTA tubes. For TCRbeta analysis, collaborators shipped samples in one of three forms: frozen whole blood, isolated PBMCs, or DNA extracted from either of those sample types. The germline V gene provides CDR1 MDHEN and CDR2 SYDVKM. A distance of 27 bases separates the germline ends of V and J, which lose 2 bases and 4 bases respectively. From the cysteine up to the phenylalanine, the CDR3 has a length of 19 residues. Only the CDR3 DNA is retained, 57 bases long and in frame from the first base. The sequence was collected from a human donor in a cohort sampled during active COVID-19. The chain was built from TRBV28 and TRBJ2-7; a weak D assignment points to TRBD2 (6 bases agree). Input material: peripheral blood. Here is the DNA: TGTGCCAGCAGTTTAGGGTCGGTCGGGGGTAGAGGATACCTGTACGAGCAGTACTTC. Translated, this gives CASSLGSVGGRGYLYEQYF. Supplemented by the reference TRBV28 and TRBJ2-7 proteins around the CDR3, the complete variable domain is DVKVTQSSRYLVKRTGEKVFLECVQDMDHENMFWYRQDPGLGLRLIYFSYDVKMKEKGDIPEGYSVSREKKERFSLILESASTNQTSMYLCASSLGSVGGRGYLYEQYFGPGTRLTVT.